This T cell receptor beta chain was profiled in a study of radiation and T cells in renal cell carcinoma. The sample's time point: baseline pretreatment blood. Regarding treatment: 15 Gy SBRT to primary tumor, nephrectomy 4 weeks later. V gave up 4 bases and J gave up 8 bases; unmatched junction bases: 10. This CDR3 has 15 amino acids. Germline V gene sequence: CDR1 SEHNR, CDR2 FQNEAQ (reference sequence). Sequencing used immunoSEQ multiplex PCR; TCRdb keeps in-frame clones, though not all of them. The table has roughly 100,000 clones, about 86% seen once; the top ten hold less than 10%. The sequencing used blood, collected from a patient whose treatment included radiotherapy and nephrectomy. The receptor was derived from a man aged 50-59 years with renal cell carcinoma. The chain combines TRBV7-9 with TRBJ2-1; the match to TRBD1 covers 8 bases. The CDR3 sequence: CASSYWTGYFDEQFF. DNA for the CDR3: TGTGCCAGCAGCTATTGGACAGGGTATTTCGATGAGCAGTTCTTC.